The 28 T cell receptor beta chains below all came from one sample that was sequenced in a study of blood T cell repertoires in COVID-19 (dated by TCRdb to 2018 to 2021). Library construction relied on the immunoSEQ multiplex PCR assay. TCRdb took this table from immuneACCESS and kept in-frame rearrangements with V and J called. Such tables lack part of the clones; where checked against another copy, unresolved V genes explain under half of the gap, and the rest is unexplained. The sample table shows around 140,000 clones, and 80% to 90% are seen once. Around 11% of the sample lies in the top ten. Input material: PBMCs or T cells enriched from blood (not recorded which). The origin of the receptors is a man in his sixties who had recovered from COVID-19.

The genes are TRBV28 and TRBJ1-2; a possible D gene is TRBD1 (5 bases). This CDR3 has 14 residues. Trimming took off 6 bases at V and 7 bases at J, with 18 bases between the two ends. The germline V gene has CDR1 MDHEN and CDR2 SYDVKM. The chain's CDR3 is CASSDNRRVGGYTF. In DNA, the CDR3 is TGTGCCAGCAGCGATAACCGCAGGGTTGGTGGCTACACCTTC.

The chain has TRBV28 and TRBJ1-5; D is uncertain. Per the germline V gene, CDR1 is MDHEN and CDR2 is SYDVKM. Trimming cost V 1 base and J 6 bases, with 4 bases left between them. This CDR3 contains 12 residues. CDR3 in amino acids: CASSLSRQPQHF. The CDR3 DNA sequence: TGTGCCAGCAGTTTATCCCGTCAGCCCCAGCATTTT.

The V and J genes are TRBV4-2 and TRBJ1-6, with D possibly matching TRBD1 (5 bases). The germline V gene encodes CDR1 LGHNA and CDR2 YNFKEQ. The CDR3 is 17 residues long. Trimming cost V 11 bases and J 2 bases, with 22 bases left between them. The CDR3 spells CAGVKERGRTYNSPLHF. CDR3 in DNA: TGTGCCGGGGTTAAGGAAAGGGGCAGGACCTATAATTCACCCCTCCACTTT.

This clone was found once. V and J are TRBV7-9 and TRBJ1-1; D remains unclear. CDR3 length: 13 residues. CDR1 and CDR2 from the germline V gene are SEHNR and FQNEAQ (reference sequence). Trimming cost V 1 base and J 1 base, with 4 bases left between them. In DNA form, the CDR3 reads TGTGCCAGCAGCTTAGTGAGGAACACTGAAGCTTTCTTT. This encodes CASSLVRNTEAFF. Based on the CDR3 plus reference TRBV7-9 and TRBJ1-1, the full variable domain is DTGVSQNPRHKITKRGQNVTFRCDPISEHNRLYWYRQTLGQGPEFLTYFQNEAQLEKSRLLSDRFSAERPKGSFSTLEIQRTEQGDSAMYLCASSLVRNTEAFFGQGTRLTVV.

This clone was detected only a few times. J is TRBJ1-1 and V is TRBV20-1; TRBD1 is a possible D gene (6 bases). Germline V gene sequence: CDR1 DFQATT, CDR2 SNEGSKA (reference sequence). The CDR3 contains 11 residues. The ends were cut back, 3 bases at V and 8 bases at J, with 10 bases in the middle. The DNA for the CDR3 is TGCAGTGCTAGTGGGGGGGGCGAAGCTTTCTTT. Protein sequence: CSASGGGEAFF.

This clone occurred a few times. CDR3 in amino acids: CASSQDSANEKLFF. In DNA form, the CDR3 reads TGCGCCAGCAGCCAAGATTCGGCTAATGAAAAACTGTTTTTT. The genes are TRBV4-1 and TRBJ1-4; no definite D call. CDR1 and CDR2 from the germline V gene are MGHRA and YSYEKL. The CDR3 has 14 amino acids. Deletions cut 0 bases from V and 3 bases from J, with 5 bases between.

The CDR3 spells CASSFRPSYLYGYTF. The DNA of the CDR3 is TGTGCCAGCAGTTTCAGGCCCTCCTACCTTTATGGCTACACCTTC. The gene calls are TRBV6-5 and TRBJ1-2; D gene ambiguous. V gave up 4 bases and J gave up 5 bases, with 17 bases separating them. The CDR3 has 15 amino acids. Germline CDR1 reads MNHEY; CDR2 reads SVGAGI.

This chain uses TRBV3-1 (or the pseudogene TRBV3-2) with TRBJ2-5, with 9 bases fitting TRBD1. Germline lookup yields CDR1 LGHDT and CDR2 YNNKEL (reference sequence). The CDR3 sequence is 15 residues long. The V segment lost 4 bases and the J segment 3 bases; nucleotides outside the gene matches: 6. The CDR3 region has the DNA TGTGCCAGCAGCCGGGCGTGGACAGGGGAAGAGACCCAGTACTTC. It encodes CASSRAWTGEETQYF.

The rearrangement links TRBV19 to TRBJ1-5; 7 bases line up with TRBD1. Germline V gene data show CDR1 as LNHDA and CDR2 as SQIVND (reference sequence). Trimming cost V 7 bases and J 5 bases; bases outside gene matches: 8. The CDR3 has 14 amino acids. As DNA, the CDR3 is TGTGCCAGTACTGACAGGGTAGTGGATCAGCCCCAGCATTTT. Its protein product is CASTDRVVDQPQHF.

The rearrangement joins TRBV10-1 to TRBJ2-2, with TRBD2 matching over 12 bases. The trim removed 5 bases at V and 7 bases at J, leaving 11 bases unmatched. In germline, CDR1 is WNHNN, CDR2 SYGVQD (reference sequence). This CDR3 region has 17 residues. CDR3 nucleotide sequence: TGCGCCAGCAGTTCCGGGACTAGCGGGTTTATTGTCGGGGAGCTGTTTTTT. This codes for CASSSGTSGFIVGELFF.

The V gene is TRBV6-1, the J gene TRBJ1-6; D call uncertain. Per germline, CDR1 MNHNS and CDR2 SASEGT. The V end lost 5 bases, the J end lost 10 bases, and 12 bases lay between the germline ends. The CDR3 is made up of 13 amino acids. This CDR3 reads CASSLDSGSPLHF. In DNA, the CDR3 is TGTGCCAGCAGTTTGGACTCGGGGTCACCCCTCCACTTT.

This chain connects TRBV9 to TRBJ2-2; D possibly corresponds to TRBD2 (5 bases). From germline, CDR1 is SGDLS and CDR2 YYNGEE. This CDR3 is built from 15 residues. Trimming took off 0 bases at V and 5 bases at J, with 11 bases between the two ends. CDR3 region: CASSVASLPTGELFF. CDR3 in DNA: TGTGCCAGCAGCGTAGCTAGCCTGCCTACCGGGGAGCTGTTTTTT.

The chain carries TRBV2 and TRBJ2-6; weak D call: TRBD1 (5 bases). The CDR3 has 15 residues. Germline lookup yields CDR1 SNHLY and CDR2 FYNNEI. Trimming pared 10 bases from V and 0 bases from J, leaving 13 bases between. CDR3: CATLGQISGANVLTF. CDR3 nucleotide sequence: TGTGCCACCCTGGGGCAGATCTCTGGGGCCAACGTCCTGACTTTC.

Only a few counts were recorded for this clone. The chain links TRBV14 to TRBJ2-5; 8 bases match TRBD1. Germline V gene lookup returns CDR1 SGHDN and CDR2 FVKESK. After removal of 2 bases from V and 1 base from J, the junction contained 18 bases not matched to a gene. CDR3 length: 20 amino acids. The CDR3 nucleotides read TGTGCCAGCAGCCAAAGTGTAGCGACAGGGGCTACCGACCTCCAAGAGACCCAGTACTTC. Its translation: CASSQSVATGATDLQETQYF.

V usage is TRBV10-3 and J usage is TRBJ2-7; no definite D call. Germline-derived CDR1 and CDR2 are ENHRY and SYGVKD. Trimming removed 10 bases at V and 3 bases at J, with 13 bases between. The CDR3 consists of 12 residues. CDR3 DNA sequence: TGTGCCAGCGCTCAGGATTTCTACGAGCAGTACTTC. Its protein is CASAQDFYEQYF.

This clone was detected only a few times. The chain couples TRBV11-2 to TRBJ2-1, with D unclear. This CDR3 is built from 12 residues. Germline V gene data show CDR1 as SGHAT and CDR2 as FQNNGV. V lost 1 base, J lost 7 bases, and 5 bases lay in between. The CDR3 loop reads CASSLGANEQFF. CDR3 sequence (DNA): TGTGCCAGCAGCTTAGGGGCGAATGAGCAGTTCTTC.

The rearrangement uses TRBV3-1 (or the pseudogene TRBV3-2) and TRBJ1-1; perhaps TRBD1 as D (5 bases). Germline V gene data show CDR1 as LGHDT and CDR2 as YNNKEL (reference sequence). The CDR3 is 14 amino acids. The V gene lost 4 bases and the J gene lost 4 bases, with 13 bases spanning the gap. Here the CDR3 reads CASSPSGGATEAFF. DNA of the CDR3: TGTGCCAGCAGCCCGTCCGGTGGGGCCACTGAAGCTTTCTTT.

This clone was seen once. V gene TRBV3-1 (or the pseudogene TRBV3-2) combines with J gene TRBJ2-1; unclear D gene. Trimming pared 1 base from V and 0 bases from J, leaving 10 bases between. The CDR3 sequence is 16 residues long. Germline V gene lookup returns CDR1 LGHDT and CDR2 YNNKEL (reference sequence). CDR3 nucleotides: TGTGCCAGCAGCCAAGTGGCTAGTATCTCCTACAATGAGCAGTTCTTC. Its translation is CASSQVASISYNEQFF.

This clone was counted only a few times. This rearrangement joins TRBV4-1 to TRBJ1-2; 7 bases map to TRBD1. CDR3 size: 18 residues. Germline V gives CDR1 MGHRA, CDR2 YSYEKL. V lost 1 base and J lost 5; bases outside the gene matches: 16. The CDR3 coding sequence is TGCGCCAGCAGCCAAGGTCTCCGACAGGGAGCTAGGGTTTATGGCTACACCTTC. Amino acids: CASSQGLRQGARVYGYTF.

The genes are TRBV5-5 and TRBJ2-1; D may be TRBD2 (5 bases). Germline-derived CDR1 and CDR2 are SGHKS and YYEKEE (reference sequence). The V and J ends lost 1 base and 4 bases respectively, with 12 bases between them. This CDR3 has 15 amino acids. Here the CDR3 reads CASSLRLGGYNEQFF. In DNA form, the CDR3 reads TGTGCCAGCAGCTTGCGGCTAGGAGGATACAATGAGCAGTTCTTC. The entire variable domain, with the rest obtained from reference TRBV5-5 and TRBJ2-1, is as follows: DAGVTQSPTHLIKTRGQQVTLRCSPISGHKSVSWYQQVLGQGPQFIFQYYEKEERGRGNFPDRFSARQFPNYSSELNVNALLLGDSALYLCASSLRLGGYNEQFFGPGTRLTVL.

This clone was observed once. V and J are TRBV10-3 and TRBJ2-5, with D perhaps TRBD1 (5 bases). V was clipped by 2 bases and J by 1 base, with 11 bases between them. Per the germline V gene, CDR1 is ENHRY and CDR2 is SYGVKD. The CDR3 has 15 amino acids. Here the CDR3 reads CAISEGAVAQETQYF. Written as DNA, the CDR3 is TGTGCCATCAGTGAGGGGGCAGTTGCCCAAGAGACCCAGTACTTC.

This clone turned up a few times. The V and J genes are TRBV9 and TRBJ2-1; D not certain. Trimming cost V 1 base and J 2 bases, with 4 bases left between them. Germline V gene lookup returns CDR1 SGDLS and CDR2 YYNGEE. The CDR3 extends over 13 amino acids. The CDR3 bases are TGTGCCAGCAGCGTATCGGCCTACAATGAGCAGTTCTTC. Translating it yields CASSVSAYNEQFF.

The V gene is TRBV2, the J gene TRBJ2-7; D gene uncertain. The CDR3 extends over 11 amino acids. The ends were cut back, 11 bases at V and 5 bases at J, with 13 bases in the middle. Germline CDR1 SNHLY, CDR2 FYNNEI. The CDR3 here is CAGSISNEQYF. Here the CDR3 DNA reads TGTGCCGGTAGCATTAGTAACGAGCAGTACTTC. Supplemented by reference TRBV2 and TRBJ2-7, the full variable domain reads EPEVTQTPSHQVTQMGQEVILRCVPISNHLYFYWYRQILGQKVEFLVSFYNNEISEKSEIFDDQFSVERPDGSNFTLKIRSTKLEDSAMYFCAGSISNEQYFGPGTRLTVT.

The gene calls are TRBV11-2 and TRBJ2-3; weak D call: TRBD2 (6 bases). With 2 bases removed from V and 4 bases from J, the gap between germline ends came to 19 bases. The CDR3 runs 17 residues. Per the germline V gene, CDR1 is SGHAT and CDR2 is FQNNGV. The CDR3 DNA reads TGTGCCAGCAGCTTAAGTGGGAGGAGGAATAGGGCAGATACGCAGTATTTT. As protein: CASSLSGRRNRADTQYF. Full variable domain (rest looked up from reference TRBV11-2 and TRBJ2-3): EAGVAQSPRYKIIEKRQSVAFWCNPISGHATLYWYQQILGQGPKLLIQFQNNGVVDDSQLPKDRFSAERLKGVDSTLKIQPAKLEDSAVYLCASSLSGRRNRADTQYFGPGTRLTVL.

The CDR3 loop reads CASSQDSTNTGGRYEQYF. CDR3 DNA: TGTGCCAGCAGCCAAGACTCAACCAACACGGGAGGACGCTACGAGCAGTACTTC. This chain links TRBV4-2 with TRBJ2-7; 7 bases are a match to TRBD2. CDR1 and CDR2 from the germline V gene are LGHNA and YNFKEQ. This CDR3 has 18 residues. The V segment lost 0 bases and the J segment 3 bases; nucleotides outside the gene matches: 14.

V usage is TRBV2 and J usage is TRBJ2-3; 15 nucleotides line up with TRBD2. CDR3 length: 16 amino acids. V trimming: 7 bases; J trimming: 5 bases; junction bases outside the gene matches: 7. CDR1 SNHLY and CDR2 FYNNEI come from the germline V gene. CDR3 region: CASTQGLAGGQDTQYF. The CDR3 coding sequence is TGTGCCAGCACCCAAGGACTAGCGGGGGGGCAAGATACGCAGTATTTT. Together with reference TRBV2 and TRBJ2-3, the CDR3 gives the full variable domain: EPEVTQTPSHQVTQMGQEVILRCVPISNHLYFYWYRQILGQKVEFLVSFYNNEISEKSEIFDDQFSVERPDGSNFTLKIRSTKLEDSAMYFCASTQGLAGGQDTQYFGPGTRLTVL.

The sample holds one count of this clone. The chain is built from TRBV28 and TRBJ2-1, with D tentatively TRBD2 (6 bases). CDR3 size: 17 residues. CDR1 and CDR2 (germline): MDHEN, SYDVKM. V lost 6 bases and J 4 bases, leaving 22 bases between the germline ends. The CDR3 DNA reads as TGTGCCAGCAGCCGGAAAACAGGCATGGCGGGATACAATGAGCAGTTCTTC. Its translation is CASSRKTGMAGYNEQFF.

This sequence joins TRBV4-2 and TRBJ2-1; TRBD1 might be the D (6 bases). Germline assignment: CDR1 LGHNA and CDR2 YNFKEQ. V lost 0 bases, J lost 5 bases, and 11 bases lay in between. This CDR3 is built from 15 residues. The CDR3 here is CASSQEDSFNNEQFF. The CDR3 bases are TGTGCCAGCAGCCAAGAGGACAGCTTCAACAATGAGCAGTTCTTC.